This T cell receptor beta chain was captured by sequencing in a study of blood T cell repertoires in COVID-19. The overall study: Both acute and convalescent COVID-19 samples were obtained from the United States, Italy and Spain.

Per germline, CDR1 KGHSH and CDR2 LQKENI. Trimming removed 4 bases from V and 7 bases from J, with 14 bases in between. The CDR3 consists of 14 residues. In the authors' workflow: Amplified reference gene primers provided the basis for estimating nucleated cell counts. Produced via immunoSEQ multiplex PCR; TCRdb's table is partial and in-frame only. That table furnishes V, J and clone size, whereas the DNA furnished D and trimming. The data show approximately 260,000 clones, approximately 82% seen once. This rearrangement joins TRBV18 to TRBJ2-1, with D possibly TRBD1 on 5 matching bases. This clonotype was obtained from a woman at least 80 years old with active or convalescent COVID-19. Sample: peripheral blood. CDR3 amino acids: CASSLDPPGNEQFF. The CDR3 region has the DNA TGTGCCAGCTCACTCGACCCTCCAGGGAATGAGCAGTTCTTC.